This passage covers 14 T cell receptor beta chains from one sample sequenced in a study of blood T cell repertoires in COVID-19. Using immunoSEQ multiplex PCR, the repertoire was profiled, and TCRdb retains in-frame clones only, with some absent. Of about 59,000 clones in the sample, about 83% were seen once. The sequenced sample consisted of peripheral blood. These receptor sequences come from a woman older than 75 with acute or convalescent COVID-19.

The J gene is TRBJ1-2, the V gene TRBV9, with 7 positions matching TRBD1. V shed 0 bases and J 7 bases; nucleotides not matched to a gene: 9. Germline-derived CDR1 and CDR2 are SGDLS and YYNGEE. The CDR3 extends over 15 amino acids. The CDR3 DNA reads TGTGCCAGCAGCGTAGTTCTAGGGGGCGCGAGTGGCTACACCTTC. Translated: CASSVVLGGASGYTF.

The DNA of the CDR3 is TGTGCCACCAGCACTAGCGGGAGGAGCGAGCAGTACTTC. Residues: CATSTSGRSEQYF. The chain combines TRBV15 with TRBJ2-7; 11 nucleotides agree with TRBD2. Trimming cost V 4 bases and J 6 bases; bases outside gene matches: 2. The CDR3 runs to 13 residues. Germline V gene sequence: CDR1 LNHNV, CDR2 YYDKDF (reference sequence).

The J gene is TRBJ1-4, the V gene TRBV7-9; a possible D gene is TRBD1 (5 bases). CDR3 length: 15 residues. The V and J ends lost 5 bases and 0 bases respectively, with 10 bases between them. Germline CDR1 is SEHNR and CDR2 is FQNEAQ (reference sequence). The CDR3 sequence: CASSTRQTTNEKLFF. CDR3 DNA sequence: TGTGCCAGCAGCACCCGACAGACAACTAATGAAAAACTGTTTTTT.

J is TRBJ1-6 and V is TRBV27, with TRBD1 identical over 9 bases. Per germline, CDR1 MNHEY and CDR2 SMNVEV (reference sequence). This CDR3 comprises 16 residues. The V segment lost 4 bases and the J segment 7 bases; nucleotides outside the gene matches: 8. The chain's CDR3 is CASSWGGTGWNSPLHF. CDR3 DNA sequence: TGTGCCAGCAGTTGGGGGGGGACAGGGTGGAATTCACCCCTCCACTTT.

V is TRBV30 and J is TRBJ1-4, with TRBD1 as a possible D gene (5 bases). The V gene lost 3 bases and the J gene lost 2 bases, with 10 bases spanning the gap. CDR1 GTSNPN and CDR2 SVGIG come from the germline V gene (reference sequence). The CDR3 runs to 14 residues. The CDR3 coding sequence is TGTGCCTGGAGCCGAAAGGGGACTAATGAAAAACTGTTTTTT. It is translated as CAWSRKGTNEKLFF.

The chain employs TRBV18 and TRBJ1-6; D call uncertain. Between the trimmed V and J ends, which lost 6 bases and 8 bases, there was a span of 11 bases. Germline values: CDR1 KGHSH, CDR2 LQKENI. This CDR3 region has 13 residues. The CDR3 here is CASSHERYSPLHF. CDR3 nucleotide sequence: TGTGCCAGCTCCCACGAGAGGTATTCACCCCTCCACTTT. Together with reference TRBV18 and TRBJ1-6, the CDR3 gives the full variable domain: NAGVMQNPRHLVRRRGQEARLRCSPMKGHSHVYWYRQLPEEGLKFMVYLQKENIIDESGMPKERFSAEFPKEGPSILRIQQVVRGDSAAYFCASSHERYSPLHFGNGTRLTVT.

The rearrangement joins TRBV7-9 to TRBJ1-3; D is uncertain. Per germline, CDR1 SEHNR and CDR2 FQNEAQ (reference sequence). This CDR3 has 16 amino acids. V was trimmed by 3 bases and J by 0 bases, leaving 12 bases between them. CDR3 DNA sequence: TGTGCCAGCAGCTTTACCCCCCGGTCCTCTGGAAACACCATATATTTT. This translates into CASSFTPRSSGNTIYF.

The chain carries TRBV28 and TRBJ1-1, with TRBD1 as a possible D gene (6 bases). Germline values: CDR1 MDHEN, CDR2 SYDVKM. This CDR3 contains 17 residues. V lost 1 base and J lost 3, with 18 bases in between. The CDR3, as DNA: TGTGCCAGCAGTTTATTCCGGGACATAATAGGGGACACTGAAGCTTTCTTT. Encoded protein: CASSLFRDIIGDTEAFF.

The V gene is TRBV11-2, the J gene TRBJ1-2, with 7 positions matching TRBD1. Germline V CDR1 and CDR2: SGHAT, FQNNGV. The trim removed 4 bases at V and 5 bases at J, leaving 1 base unmatched. The CDR3 spans 12 residues. The CDR3 reads CASSSQGYGYTF. CDR3 in DNA: TGTGCCAGCAGCTCACAGGGGTATGGCTACACCTTC.

The chain combines TRBV5-1 with TRBJ1-2, with TRBD1 as a possible D gene (5 bases). CDR3 length equals 13 residues. Germline V gene data show CDR1 as SGHRS and CDR2 as YFSETQ. The germline V and J ends were trimmed by 4 bases and 8 bases, with 15 bases remaining between them. The CDR3: CASSPDSPLGYTF. CDR3 DNA sequence: TGCGCCAGCAGCCCCGACAGCCCCCTAGGCTACACCTTC.

This chain joins TRBV6-5 and TRBJ2-5; 7 bases match TRBD1. The CDR3 totals 15 residues. Losses at the gene ends were 5 bases for V and 4 bases for J; bases not matched to a gene: 10. CDR1 is MNHEY and CDR2 is SVGAGI in the germline V gene. The CDR3: CASSPLTGSGETQYF. The CDR3 DNA reads TGTGCCAGCAGTCCCTTGACAGGGTCGGGAGAGACCCAGTACTTC.

This chain uses TRBV28 with TRBJ1-2, with no clear D. There are 10 residues in the CDR3. Germline CDR1 is MDHEN and CDR2 is SYDVKM. Trimming removed 6 bases at V and 4 bases at J, with 3 bases between. The CDR3 here is CASSSYGYTF. The CDR3 DNA is TGTGCCAGCAGCTCCTATGGCTACACCTTC.

J is TRBJ2-1 and V is TRBV6-6; 10 bases match TRBD2. Germline V lookup: CDR1 MNHNY, CDR2 SVGAGI (reference sequence). The junction had 13 bases not matched to a gene; V was cut back by 6 bases and J by 8 bases. The CDR3 is 16 residues long. For the CDR3, the DNA is TGTGCCAGCAGCCACCCTCGGAGCGGGAGGGCCGATGAGCAGTTCTTC. Protein sequence: CASSHPRSGRADEQFF.

This clone has a handful of counts. This chain links TRBV7-6 with TRBJ2-1; the match to TRBD2 covers 12 bases. V lost 1 base, J lost 5 bases, and 3 bases stayed unmatched. The CDR3 has 16 residues. Germline V lookup: CDR1 SGHVS, CDR2 FNYEAQ. Here the CDR3 reads CASSLGTSGNDNEQFF. The CDR3 nucleotides read TGTGCCAGCAGCTTAGGGACTAGCGGGAACGACAATGAGCAGTTCTTC.